This T cell receptor beta chain stems from a study of cytomegalovirus exposure and HLA in healthy donors. Overall study context: In an early release, HLA-typed donors contributed tens of millions of unique TCR sequences. Study-level results: A prior analysis recorded that most TCR beta V segments were productive about 87% or about 30% of the time. Across donors, most TCRs were seen rarely, yet some public ones were widespread. Reportedly, TCR beta sequences accurately predicted HLA-A and HLA-B alleles in most subjects.

Points on this clone: As yet, its antigen is unknown.

Germline trimming cut 2 bases from V and 7 bases from J; bases unmatched to any gene: 7. The CDR3 totals 15 residues. Germline CDR1 reads SGHDT; CDR2 reads YYEEEE. The primer mix had 60 Vbeta and 13 Jbeta primers. Method: immunoSEQ multiplex PCR; TCRdb's copy keeps in-frame clones and lacks some. The table has approximately 100,000 clones, roughly 71% seen once. Sequencing was done on a sample of PBMCs. This sequence joins TRBV5-6 and TRBJ2-2, with 8 bases fitting TRBD1. This TCR was sampled from a man aged 40-49 years in good health and CMV-seropositive. CDR3 region: CASSFSAGGIGELFF. The DNA of the CDR3 is TGTGCCAGCAGCTTCTCGGCAGGGGGCATCGGGGAGCTGTTTTTT.